The 13 T cell receptor beta chains below all came from one sample that was sequenced in a study of CD8+CD57+ T cells in acquired aplastic anemia. Genomic DNA served as template for TCR beta VDJ and CDR3 profiling. In TCRdb, the reads were re-called with MiXCR into one record per CDR3 protein. The data contain more than 100,000 distinct CDR3 sequences, 48% of them seen just once; the ten biggest clones take up 2% to 3%. The sequenced material came from sorted CD4+, CD8+, or CD8+CD57+ T cells (not recorded which) from PBMCs. The receptors derive from a human donor in good health, serving as a control.

The chain uses TRBV7-2 and TRBJ1-2; possibly TRBD1 for D (5 bases). Deletions cut 1 base from V and 8 bases from J, with 11 bases between. CDR1 SGHTA and CDR2 FQGNSA come from the germline V gene. The CDR3 contains 13 residues. CDR3 DNA sequence: TGTGCCAGCAGCTTAGAGTGGGGGGAGGGCTACACCTTC. It encodes CASSLEWGEGYTF.

The chain combines TRBV2 with TRBJ2-7; D gene uncertain. Germline V gives CDR1 SNHLY, CDR2 FYNNEI. V lost 7 bases, J lost 4 bases, and 17 bases lay in between. The CDR3 has 14 amino acids. The CDR3 protein is CASMRTSAAYEQYF. The CDR3 nucleotides are TGTGCCAGCATGAGGACGTCAGCAGCATACGAGCAGTACTTC. The variable domain in full, completed from reference TRBV2 and TRBJ2-7, reads EPEVTQTPSHQVTQMGQEVILRCVPISNHLYFYWYRQILGQKVEFLVSFYNNEISEKSEIFDDQFSVERPDGSNFTLKIRSTKLEDSAMYFCASMRTSAAYEQYFGPGTRLTVT.

The table lists this clonotype with a few counts. The missing conserved phenylalanine or tryptophan at the end of this CDR3 makes a read error likely. The limits of the CDR3 on the DNA are not certain, so only TCRdb's listed CDR3 is given. The gene calls are TRBV10-2 and TRBJ2-1; the DNA was not used to check the table's D call, TRBD2. Including both end residues, the CDR3 is 13 amino acids long. Germline V CDR1 and CDR2: WSHSY, SAAADI. The CDR3 protein is CASSRTSGGASTV.

This clonotype was detected only a few times. The chain carries TRBV19 and TRBJ2-7; 10 nucleotides agree with TRBD1. The CDR3 contains 13 residues. The trim removed 5 bases at V and 6 bases at J, leaving 4 bases unmatched. Germline V gene sequence: CDR1 LNHDA, CDR2 SQIVND (reference sequence). The CDR3 DNA reads as TGTGCCAGTAGTGCGGGACAGGGGTTCGAGCAGTACTTC. It is translated as CASSAGQGFEQYF.

The table lists this clonotype with a count of one. The rearrangement links TRBV11-2 to TRBJ2-7; D might be TRBD2 (6 bases). This CDR3 is 15 amino acids long. V lost 2 bases to trimming and J lost 0 bases, with 11 bases between them. Germline values: CDR1 SGHAT, CDR2 FQNNGV. The CDR3 sequence is CASSLSPGLSYEQYF. The CDR3 nucleotides read TGTGCCAGCAGCTTAAGTCCGGGACTCTCCTACGAGCAGTACTTC.

As to this clonotype: With a much larger clone just one base away, this may be a read error. The CDR3 does not end in the conserved phenylalanine or tryptophan, so this is likely a read error. This sequence joins TRBV4-3 and TRBJ1-4, with D maybe TRBD1 (6 bases). Between the trimmed V and J ends, which lost 4 bases and 0 bases, there was a span of 12 bases. CDR3 length: 16 amino acids. The germline CDR1 and CDR2 sequences are LGHNA and YSLEER. The CDR3 here is CASSRGQSATNEKLFL. CDR3 coding DNA: TGCGCCAGCAGCCGCGGACAGTCCGCAACTAATGAAAAACTGTTTCTT.

This chain uses TRBV7-6 with TRBJ2-3; 10 nucleotides agree with TRBD2. From germline, CDR1 is SGHVS and CDR2 FNYEAQ. This CDR3 is built from 15 residues. V shed 5 bases, J shed 4 bases, and the junction held 6 bases outside the gene matches. CDR3 sequence (DNA): TGTGCCAGCAGCCCGGGGACTAGCGTCTCAGATACGCAGTATTTT. Its translation is CASSPGTSVSDTQYF. Based on the CDR3 plus reference TRBV7-6 and TRBJ2-3, the full variable domain is GAGVSQSPRYKVTKRGQDVALRCDPISGHVSLYWYRQALGQGPEFLTYFNYEAQQDKSGLPNDRFSAERPEGSISTLTIQRTEQRDSAMYRCASSPGTSVSDTQYFGPGTRLTVL.

This clonotype came up many times. This chain uses TRBV18 with TRBJ2-7, with D hard to call. The germline V gene has CDR1 KGHSH and CDR2 LQKENI. Trimming pared 6 bases from V and 1 base from J, leaving 10 bases between. The CDR3 is 13 residues long. The CDR3 protein is CASSGSGSYEQYF. CDR3 coding DNA: TGTGCCAGCTCCGGCTCCGGTTCCTACGAGCAGTACTTC.

This clonotype was detected only once. The chain recombines TRBV12-5 with TRBJ1-2, with TRBD1 as a possible D gene (5 bases). V was clipped by 0 bases and J by 0 bases, with 5 bases between them. The germline gives CDR1 LGHNT, CDR2 FRNRAP. The CDR3 contains 14 residues. The CDR3 sequence: CASGLVGANYGYTF. DNA of the CDR3: TGTGCTAGTGGTTTGGTAGGGGCTAACTATGGCTACACCTTC.

This clonotype was counted many times. The chain uses TRBV5-1 and TRBJ2-3; 7 bases are shared with TRBD1. The CDR3 length is 16 residues. From germline, CDR1 is SGHRS and CDR2 YFSETQ. V lost 5 bases to trimming and J lost 3 bases; unmatched junction nucleotides: 12. CDR3 DNA: TGCGCCAGCAGACTGACAGGGCAAAGGGTAACAGATACGCAGTATTTT. Translating gives CASRLTGQRVTDTQYF.

This clonotype was seen only once. This sequence joins TRBV7-3 and TRBJ1-2, with 7 bases fitting TRBD1. The CDR3 has 13 amino acids. Losses at the gene ends were 8 bases for V and 5 bases for J; bases not matched to a gene: 8. In germline, CDR1 is SGHTA, CDR2 FQGTGA. CDR3 sequence: CASGTGAVYGYTF. CDR3 coding DNA: TGTGCCAGCGGTACAGGGGCCGTTTATGGCTACACCTTC.

The rearrangement uses TRBV11-2 and TRBJ2-1; 12 bases agree with TRBD2. The CDR3 is 16 residues long. Germline V gene data show CDR1 as SGHAT and CDR2 as FQNNGV. The ends lost 5 bases at V and 5 bases at J; junction bases unmatched: 7. CDR3 DNA sequence: TGTGCCAGCAGCCTTCTAGCGGGGGGGCAACACAATGAGCAGTTCTTC. The encoded protein is CASSLLAGGQHNEQFF. Full variable domain (remainder filled in from reference TRBV11-2 and TRBJ2-1): EAGVAQSPRYKIIEKRQSVAFWCNPISGHATLYWYQQILGQGPKLLIQFQNNGVVDDSQLPKDRFSAERLKGVDSTLKIQPAKLEDSAVYLCASSLLAGGQHNEQFFGPGTRLTVL.

The chain uses TRBV14 and TRBJ1-2; 8 bases line up with TRBD1. Trimming took 1 base from V and 8 from J; bases not matched to a gene: 6. Germline CDR1 reads SGHDN; CDR2 reads FVKESK. CDR3 length: 14 amino acids. The DNA of the CDR3 is TGTGCCAGCAGCCAAGTCCAGGGGGCGTCCGGCTACACCTTC. It translates to CASSQVQGASGYTF.